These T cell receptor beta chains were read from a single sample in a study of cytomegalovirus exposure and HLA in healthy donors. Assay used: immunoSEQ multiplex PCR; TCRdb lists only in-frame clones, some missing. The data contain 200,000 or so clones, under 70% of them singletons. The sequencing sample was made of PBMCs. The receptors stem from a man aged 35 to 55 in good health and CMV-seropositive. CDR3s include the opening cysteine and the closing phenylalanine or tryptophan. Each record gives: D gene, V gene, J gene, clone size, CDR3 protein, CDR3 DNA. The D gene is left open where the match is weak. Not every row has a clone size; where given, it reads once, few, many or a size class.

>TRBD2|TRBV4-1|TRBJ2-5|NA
CASSPLPGLAGLQETQYF
TGCGCCAGCAGCCCTTTACCGGGACTAGCGGGACTTCAAGAGACCCAGTACTTC
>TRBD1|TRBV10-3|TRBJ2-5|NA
CAISRRERQGGETQYF
TGTGCCATCAGCCGACGGGAACGACAGGGTGGAGAGACCCAGTACTTC
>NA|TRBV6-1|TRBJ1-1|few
CAATQGPNTEAFF
TGTGCCGCGACCCAGGGGCCGAACACTGAAGCTTTCTTT
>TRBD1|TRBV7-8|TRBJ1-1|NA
CASSLGQEFTEAFF
TGTGCCAGCAGCTTGGGACAGGAGTTCACTGAAGCTTTCTTT
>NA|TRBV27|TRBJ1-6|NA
CASSLSSLRYSYNSPLHF
TGTGCCAGCAGTTTATCGTCCCTCAGGTACTCCTATAATTCACCCCTCCACTTT
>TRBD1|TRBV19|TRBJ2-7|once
CASSTTGDTYEQYF
TGTGCCAGTAGTACCACAGGGGACACCTACGAGCAGTACTTC
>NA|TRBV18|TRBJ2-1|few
CASSPPGRRDNEQFF
TGTGCCAGCTCACCACCCGGAAGGAGGGACAATGAGCAGTTCTTC
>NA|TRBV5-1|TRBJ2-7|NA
CASSPSTGSEQYF
TGCGCCAGCAGCCCATCCACAGGGTCCGAGCAGTACTTC
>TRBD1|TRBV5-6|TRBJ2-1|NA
CASSRDSSYNEQFF
TGTGCCAGCAGTCGGGACAGCTCCTACAATGAGCAGTTCTTC
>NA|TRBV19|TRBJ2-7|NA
CASSISLPREQYF
TGTGCCAGTAGTATTAGTCTTCCGAGGGAGCAGTACTTC
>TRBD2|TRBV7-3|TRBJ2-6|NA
CASSLKSGGSTSGANVLTF
TGTGCCAGCAGCCTTAAATCGGGGGGATCCACGTCTGGGGCCAACGTCCTGACTTTC
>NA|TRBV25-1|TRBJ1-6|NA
CASSELGQGNSPLHF
TGTGCCAGCAGTGAATTAGGGCAGGGGAATTCACCCCTCCACTTT
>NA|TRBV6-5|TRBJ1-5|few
CASSYDRVNRQPQHF
TGTGCCAGCAGTTACGATAGGGTGAACAGGCAGCCCCAGCATTTT
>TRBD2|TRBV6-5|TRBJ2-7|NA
CASSVPGTSYEQYF
TGTGCCAGCAGCGTGCCCGGGACTAGCTACGAGCAGTACTTC
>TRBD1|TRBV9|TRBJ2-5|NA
CASSVGTGSRQETQYF
TGTGCCAGCAGCGTCGGGACAGGTTCAAGGCAGGAGACCCAGTACTTC
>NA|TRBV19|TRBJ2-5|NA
CASSGRGTQETQYF
TGTGCCAGTAGTGGACGGGGTACCCAAGAGACCCAGTACTTC
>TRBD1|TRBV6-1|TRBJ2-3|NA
CASSEVGGNADTQYF
TGTGCCAGCAGTGAAGTAGGGGGCAACGCAGATACGCAGTATTTT
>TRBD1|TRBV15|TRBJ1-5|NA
CATSFKGQGYNQPQHF
TGTGCCACCAGCTTCAAAGGACAGGGGTATAATCAGCCCCAGCATTTT
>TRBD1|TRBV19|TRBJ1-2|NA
CASTLPGGGGYTF
TGTGCCAGTACCCTCCCAGGGGGTGGTGGCTACACCTTC
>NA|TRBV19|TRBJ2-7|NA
CASSSGSDYEQYF
TGTGCCAGTAGTTCGGGTTCGGATTACGAGCAGTACTTC
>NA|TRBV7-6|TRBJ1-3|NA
CASSQMSSGNTIYF
TGTGCCAGCAGCCAAATGAGCTCTGGAAACACCATATATTTT
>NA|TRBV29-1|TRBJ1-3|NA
CSVEKDRGNTIYF
TGCAGCGTTGAAAAGGACAGAGGAAACACCATATATTTT
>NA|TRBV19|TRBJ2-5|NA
CASRRRVQETQYF
TGTGCCAGTAGGCGTCGGGTTCAAGAGACCCAGTACTTC
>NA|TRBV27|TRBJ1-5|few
CASSLEGDSNQPQHF
TGTGCCAGCAGTTTGGAAGGGGATAGCAATCAGCCCCAGCATTTT
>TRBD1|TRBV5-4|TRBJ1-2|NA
CASSEQGPAINYGYTF
TGTGCCAGCAGCGAACAGGGGCCGGCCATTAACTATGGCTACACCTTC
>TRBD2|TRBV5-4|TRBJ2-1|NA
CASSLESGGALVEQFF
TGTGCCAGCAGCTTGGAGAGCGGGGGGGCGTTGGTTGAGCAGTTCTTC
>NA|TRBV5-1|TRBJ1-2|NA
CASSLDWEGWYGYTF
TGCGCCAGCAGCTTGGATTGGGAGGGTTGGTATGGCTACACCTTC
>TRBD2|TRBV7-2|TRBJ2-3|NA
CASNPGVGGGIQYF
TGTGCCAGCAACCCCGGCGTCGGGGGGGGAATACAGTATTTT
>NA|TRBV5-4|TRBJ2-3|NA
CASSLRAGNPDTQYF
TGTGCCAGCAGCTTGAGGGCAGGGAATCCAGATACGCAGTATTTT
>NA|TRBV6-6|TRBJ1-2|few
CASSYSSNGYTF
TGTGCCAGCAGTTACTCGTCTAATGGCTACACCTTC
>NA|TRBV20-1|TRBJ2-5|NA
CSAGGKETQYF
TGCAGCGCAGGGGGGAAAGAGACCCAGTACTTC
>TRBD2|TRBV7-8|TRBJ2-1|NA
CASSSLLTSGYNEQFF
TGTGCCAGCAGCTCCTTATTGACTAGCGGATACAATGAGCAGTTCTTC
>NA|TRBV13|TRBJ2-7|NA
CASSSRGVGDYEQYF
TGTGCCAGCAGCTCCCGAGGGGTTGGGGACTACGAGCAGTACTTC
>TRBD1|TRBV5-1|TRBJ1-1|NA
CASRHRGLPEAFF
TGCGCCAGCAGGCACAGGGGGCTTCCTGAAGCTTTCTTT
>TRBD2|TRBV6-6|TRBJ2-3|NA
CASRPGLAGGDTQYF
TGTGCCAGCAGACCGGGACTAGCGGGGGGGGATACGCAGTATTTT
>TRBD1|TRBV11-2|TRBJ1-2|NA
CASSPDRGGGYTF
TGTGCCAGCAGCCCCGACAGGGGTGGGGGCTACACCTTC
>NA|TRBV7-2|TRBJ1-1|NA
CASSLSWANTEAFF
TGTGCCAGCAGCCTCAGCTGGGCCAACACTGAAGCTTTCTTT
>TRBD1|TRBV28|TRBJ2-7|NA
CASSLIGQASYEQYF
TGTGCCAGCAGCTTGATCGGACAGGCGTCCTACGAGCAGTACTTC
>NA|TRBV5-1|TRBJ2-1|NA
CASSLDGSTYNEQFF
TGCGCCAGCAGCTTGGATGGTTCGACTTACAATGAGCAGTTCTTC
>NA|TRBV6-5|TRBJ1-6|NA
CASSSPRQRSPLHF
TGTGCCAGCAGTAGCCCGAGACAGCGTTCACCCCTCCACTTT
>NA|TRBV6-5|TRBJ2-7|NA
CASSPQSNYEQYF
TGTGCCAGCAGTCCTCAATCGAACTACGAGCAGTACTTC
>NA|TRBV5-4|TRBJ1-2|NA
CASSLDRREMGYTF
TGTGCCAGCAGCTTGGACAGGAGGGAGATGGGCTACACCTTC
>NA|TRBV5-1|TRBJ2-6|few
CASSVAGPNSGANVLTF
TGCGCCAGCAGCGTCGCGGGACCGAACTCTGGGGCCAACGTCCTGACTTTC
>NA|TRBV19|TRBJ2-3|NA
CASSSSWQGPSGDTQYF
TGTGCCAGTAGCTCCTCCTGGCAGGGGCCTAGCGGAGATACGCAGTATTTT
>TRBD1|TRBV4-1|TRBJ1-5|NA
CASSQGGQPYQPQHF
TGCGCCAGCAGCCAAGGGGGACAGCCGTACCAGCCCCAGCATTTT
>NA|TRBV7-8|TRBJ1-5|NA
CASSVVGALNQPQHF
TGTGCCAGCAGCGTTGTTGGGGCCCTCAATCAGCCCCAGCATTTT
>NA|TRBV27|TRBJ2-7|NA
CASSLPGYHEQYF
TGTGCCAGCAGTTTACCGGGTTACCACGAGCAGTACTTC
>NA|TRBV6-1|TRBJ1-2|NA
CASSAGTRANYGYTF
TGTGCCAGCAGTGCTGGGACACGAGCTAACTATGGCTACACCTTC
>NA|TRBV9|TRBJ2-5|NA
CASSVAPGGEETQYF
TGTGCCAGCAGCGTAGCCCCAGGAGGGGAAGAGACCCAGTACTTC
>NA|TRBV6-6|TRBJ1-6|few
CASSFGGNSPLHF
TGTGCCAGCAGTTTCGGGGGGAACTCACCCCTCCACTTT
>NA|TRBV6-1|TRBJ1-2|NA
CASSELGGQREKSYGYTF
TGTGCCAGCAGTGAATTGGGGGGGCAAAGGGAAAAATCCTATGGCTACACCTTC
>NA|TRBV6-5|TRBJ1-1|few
CASSYDGLEAFF
TGTGCCAGCAGTTACGATGGACTAGAAGCTTTCTTT
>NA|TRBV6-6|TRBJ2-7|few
CASRNQGYEQYF
TGTGCCAGCCGGAACCAGGGATACGAGCAGTACTTC
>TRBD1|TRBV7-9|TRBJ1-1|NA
CASSLEEDRVAFF
TGTGCCAGCAGCTTAGAAGAAGACAGGGTGGCTTTCTTT